This TCR beta chain was captured in a study of cytomegalovirus exposure and HLA in healthy donors. The CDR3 totals 19 residues. J lost 2 bases, V lost 3 bases, and 8 bases had no gene match. Germline V CDR1 and CDR2: SGHRS, YFSETQ. Here immunoSEQ multiplex PCR was the method, and the copy in TCRdb shows in-frame clones only, minus some. The sample contains a few hundred thousand clones, 86% of which appear only once. The V call is TRBV5-1, the J call TRBJ2-1; TRBD2 matches 16 bases. This receptor was identified in a young woman in good health and CMV-seronegative. Sequenced: PBMCs. The CDR3 DNA reads as TGCGCCAGCAGCTCGTTGGGACTAGCGGGAGGGAATGCCTACAATGAGCAGTTCTTC. Amino acid sequence: CASSSLGLAGGNAYNEQFF.